The 19 T cell receptor beta chains in this list originate from one sample, sequenced in a study of cytomegalovirus exposure and HLA in healthy donors. 60 Vbeta and 13 Jbeta primers were used in PCR. The assay was immunoSEQ multiplex PCR, and TCRdb's table has in-frame clones only and misses some. The table includes approximately 130,000 clones, roughly four fifths detected once. Sequences were obtained from PBMCs. These receptors all stem from a woman between 45 and 65 years old in good health and CMV-seronegative.

The rearrangement links TRBV19 to TRBJ2-4; a weak D match, TRBD1 (5 bases). The CDR3 totals 18 residues. Looked up from germline, CDR1 is LNHDA and CDR2 is SQIVND (reference sequence). Deletions cut 3 bases from V and 1 base from J, with 19 bases between. As DNA, the CDR3 is TGTGCCAGTAGTATTGGACAACCCTACGATGGGGCCAAAAACATTCAGTACTTC. Translating it yields CASSIGQPYDGAKNIQYF.

The chain combines TRBV7-3 with TRBJ2-1; D not resolved. Trimming shortened V by 5 bases and J by 6 bases, and 5 bases separated the two germline ends. This CDR3 region has 11 residues. Germline CDR1 reads SGHTA; CDR2 reads FQGTGA. This chain's CDR3 is CASSHSNEQFF. The CDR3 coding sequence is TGTGCCAGCAGCCACTCCAATGAGCAGTTCTTC.

This chain uses TRBV18 with TRBJ1-2, with D uncertain. CDR3 length: 15 amino acids. The ends were cut back, 2 bases at V and 3 bases at J, with 13 bases in the middle. Per the germline V gene, CDR1 is KGHSH and CDR2 is LQKENI. In DNA, the CDR3 is TGTGCCAGCTCACCATTAATCGGGAGGGACTATGGCTACACCTTC. It encodes CASSPLIGRDYGYTF.

V usage is TRBV29-1 and J usage is TRBJ2-5; D perhaps matches TRBD1 (6 bases). The V end lost 3 bases, the J end lost 1 base, and 9 bases lay between the germline ends. Germline CDR1 reads SQVTM; CDR2 reads ANQGSEA. The CDR3 totals 13 residues. CDR3: CSVDTGFQETQYF. The CDR3 nucleotides are TGCAGCGTTGATACAGGGTTCCAAGAGACCCAGTACTTC.

The V and J genes are TRBV9 and TRBJ2-1; TRBD1 agrees at 8 bases. The V gene end was trimmed by 0 bases and the J gene end by 7 bases; junction bases not matched to a gene: 12. Germline CDR1 SGDLS, CDR2 YYNGEE. The CDR3 is 17 amino acids. The DNA of the CDR3 is TGTGCCAGCAGCGTAGAACCTCCAGGGGGCCTTCGGAATGAGCAGTTCTTC. Amino acids: CASSVEPPGGLRNEQFF.

V usage is TRBV11-2 and J usage is TRBJ2-3; D might be TRBD2 (5 bases). The CDR3 length is 16 residues. Germline CDR1 is SGHAT and CDR2 is FQNNGV. The V end lost 5 bases, the J end lost 2 bases, and 17 bases lay between the germline ends. In DNA form, the CDR3 reads TGTGCCAGCAGCCGAGGGCTGCGGCATACCACAGATACGCAGTATTTT. This sequence encodes CASSRGLRHTTDTQYF.

This clone has only one observation. Other DNA sequences in the same sample also yield this CDR3. The chain couples TRBV6-6 to TRBJ2-5; D is undetermined. The CDR3 is 12 residues long. Germline V gives CDR1 MNHNY, CDR2 SVGAGI (reference sequence). V dropped 2 bases and J dropped 5 bases, with 6 bases sitting between them. For the CDR3, the DNA is TGTGCCAGCAGTTACCTTCAGGAGACCCAGTACTTC. Encoded protein: CASSYLQETQYF.

The chain combines TRBV19 with TRBJ2-2, with D maybe TRBD1 (5 bases). The V end lost 7 bases, the J end lost 1 base, and 10 bases lay between the germline ends. Germline-derived CDR1 and CDR2 are LNHDA and SQIVND (reference sequence). The CDR3 length is 14 residues. The CDR3 DNA reads TGTGCCAGTACCCCAGGGAAGAACACCGGGGAGCTGTTTTTT. Encoded protein: CASTPGKNTGELFF.

V gene TRBV7-8 combines with J gene TRBJ1-1; 7 nucleotides line up with TRBD1. CDR1 SGHVS and CDR2 FQNEAQ come from the germline V gene. V gave up 5 bases and J gave up 7 bases; unmatched junction bases: 7. This CDR3 is 13 amino acids long. The CDR3 protein is CASSLDRVDEAFF. CDR3 DNA sequence: TGTGCCAGCAGCCTCGACAGGGTGGATGAAGCTTTCTTT.

The rearrangement uses TRBV28 and TRBJ1-2; TRBD1 matches 8 bases. In germline, CDR1 is MDHEN, CDR2 SYDVKM. The CDR3 covers 11 residues. V shed 2 bases and J 14 bases; nucleotides not matched to a gene: 4. The chain's CDR3 is CASSLTGGWTF. In DNA, the CDR3 is TGTGCCAGCAGTTTAACAGGGGGTTGGACCTTC.

The chain is built from TRBV25-1 and TRBJ2-1, with TRBD1 matching 10 bases. There are 15 residues in the CDR3. Unmatched junction bases numbered 4, after V lost 5 bases and J lost 3 bases. Per the germline V gene, CDR1 is MGHDK and CDR2 is SYGVNS. Here the CDR3 reads CASSWDRGFYNEQFF. The CDR3 DNA reads TGTGCCAGCAGTTGGGACAGGGGCTTCTACAATGAGCAGTTCTTC.

The chain combines TRBV5-6 with TRBJ1-5; 7 bases match TRBD1. Germline V gene data show CDR1 as SGHDT and CDR2 as YYEEEE. CDR3 length equals 14 residues. After removal of 4 bases from V and 3 bases from J, the junction contained 4 bases not matched to a gene. CDR3 region: CASSPTGANQPQHF. The CDR3 DNA reads as TGTGCCAGCAGCCCTACAGGGGCCAATCAGCCCCAGCATTTT. Full variable domain (rest looked up from reference TRBV5-6 and TRBJ1-5): DAGVTQSPTHLIKTRGQQVTLRCSPKSGHDTVSWYQQALGQGPQFIFQYYEEEERQRGNFPDRFSGHQFPNYSSELNVNALLLGDSALYLCASSPTGANQPQHFGDGTRLSIL.

This chain joins TRBV4-3 and TRBJ2-7; perhaps TRBD2 as D (6 bases). Germline values: CDR1 LGHNA, CDR2 YSLEER. The CDR3 spans 13 residues. The V gene lost 1 base and the J gene lost 7 bases, with 11 bases spanning the gap. CDR3 region: CASSQGEDGEQYV. CDR3 DNA: TGCGCCAGCAGCCAAGGGGAGGACGGAGAGCAGTACGTC.

The chain is built from TRBV9 and TRBJ2-1, with TRBD2 identical over 13 bases. Trimming took 3 bases from V and 9 from J; bases not matched to a gene: 12. The CDR3 has 17 residues. Germline V gene sequence: CDR1 SGDLS, CDR2 YYNGEE. The CDR3: CASSGTRTSGSTGEQFF. Written as DNA, the CDR3 is TGTGCCAGCAGCGGGACGAGGACTAGCGGGAGTACGGGTGAGCAGTTCTTC. The full variable domain, completed using reference TRBV9 and TRBJ2-1, is DSGVTQTPKHLITATGQRVTLRCSPRSGDLSVYWYQQSLDQGLQFLIQYYNGEERAKGNILERFSAQQFPDLHSELNLSSLELGDSALYFCASSGTRTSGSTGEQFFGPGTRLTVL.

The chain uses TRBV19 and TRBJ1-1, with no clear D. The V end lost 4 bases, the J end lost 4 bases, and 19 bases lay between the germline ends. Germline-derived CDR1 and CDR2 are LNHDA and SQIVND (reference sequence). CDR3 size: 16 residues. The CDR3 loop reads CASSTPVGPGGTEAFF. In DNA form, the CDR3 reads TGTGCCAGTAGTACTCCGGTGGGCCCAGGAGGCACTGAAGCTTTCTTT.

The rearrangement joins TRBV7-9 to TRBJ1-1; 7 positions match TRBD1. Trimming removed 4 bases from V and 0 bases from J; junction bases left unmatched: 5. The CDR3 consists of 15 residues. Germline CDR1 is SEHNR and CDR2 is FQNEAQ (reference sequence). The CDR3 loop is CASSSATGMNTEAFF. Here the CDR3 DNA reads TGTGCCAGCAGCTCCGCGACAGGGATGAACACTGAAGCTTTCTTT.

V is TRBV5-5 and J is TRBJ2-5; TRBD2 agrees at 7 bases. The CDR3 length is 16 residues. The ends lost 0 bases at V and 0 bases at J; junction bases unmatched: 5. The V gene's germline CDR1 is SGHKS and CDR2 YYEKEE (reference sequence). This CDR3 is CASSLVASGYQETQYF. The CDR3 DNA reads TGTGCCAGCAGCTTGGTGGCTAGCGGTTACCAAGAGACCCAGTACTTC.

The chain recombines TRBV6-5 with TRBJ2-7, with TRBD1 matching over 7 bases. CDR3 length: 11 amino acids. CDR1 is MNHEY, CDR2 SVGAGI, per germline. V shed 5 bases, J shed 7 bases, and the junction held 2 bases outside the gene matches. The CDR3 DNA is TGTGCCAGCAGTCAACAGGGGGAGCAGTACTTC. It encodes CASSQQGEQYF.

This clone appeared once. The V gene is TRBV2, the J gene TRBJ1-2; 7 bases line up with TRBD1. Germline V gene sequence: CDR1 SNHLY, CDR2 FYNNEI. The CDR3 totals 12 residues. V lost 6 bases to trimming and J lost 9 bases; unmatched junction nucleotides: 7. The CDR3 nucleotides read TGTGCCAGCAGCACAGGGGCCCTCCGCTACACCTTC. Its protein is CASSTGALRYTF.